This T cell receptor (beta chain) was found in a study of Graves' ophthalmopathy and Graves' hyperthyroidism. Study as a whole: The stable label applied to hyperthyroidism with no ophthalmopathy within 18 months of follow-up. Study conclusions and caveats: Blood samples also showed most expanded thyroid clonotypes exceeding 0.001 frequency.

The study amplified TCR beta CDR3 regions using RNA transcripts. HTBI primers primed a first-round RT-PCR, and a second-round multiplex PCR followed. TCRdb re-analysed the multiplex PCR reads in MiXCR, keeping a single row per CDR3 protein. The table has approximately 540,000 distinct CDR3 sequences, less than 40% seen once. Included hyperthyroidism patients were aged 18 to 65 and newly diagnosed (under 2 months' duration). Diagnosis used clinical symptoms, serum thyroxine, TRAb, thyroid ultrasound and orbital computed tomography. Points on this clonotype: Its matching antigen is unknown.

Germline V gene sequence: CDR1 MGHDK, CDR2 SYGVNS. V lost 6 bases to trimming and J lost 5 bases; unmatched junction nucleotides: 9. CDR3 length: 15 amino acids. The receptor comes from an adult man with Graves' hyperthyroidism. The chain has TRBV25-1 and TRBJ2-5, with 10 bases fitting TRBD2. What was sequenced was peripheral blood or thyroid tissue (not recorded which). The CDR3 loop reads CASREAGGRNETQYF. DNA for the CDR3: TGTGCCAGCAGGGAAGCGGGAGGGCGAAATGAGACCCAGTACTTC. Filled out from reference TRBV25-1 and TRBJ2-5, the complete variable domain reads EADIYQTPRYLVIGTGKKITLECSQTMGHDKMYWYQQDPGMELHLIHYSYGVNSTEKGDLSSESTVSRIRTEHFPLTLESARPSHTSQYLCASREAGGRNETQYFGPGTRLLVL.